This T cell receptor (beta chain) was sequenced in a study of T cell responses to AZD1222 COVID-19 vaccine. Across the whole study: Pooling covered second doses at about 4 or about 12 weeks.

For this clone: What it binds is not known.

Germline-derived CDR1 and CDR2 are MGHRA and YSYEKL. Trimming took off 4 bases at V and 0 bases at J, with 13 bases between the two ends. CDR3 length: 16 amino acids. Study observations and caveats: The breadth and depth of Spike-specific TCRs increased once two AZD1222 doses had been given. Donors were chiefly white British, with a greater number of females, and clonal diversity was perhaps underestimated. Spike-wide coverage was observed for vaccine-associated CD4 TCRs, with dominant responses at 160-218 and 743-854.

TCRdb keeps only in-frame clones here, not all; method: immunoSEQ multiplex PCR. Found here are under 200,000 clones, about 90% of them singletons; the top ten hold about 1.9%. The receptor was derived from an adult in good health. This rearrangement joins TRBV4-1 to TRBJ2-1, with D possibly TRBD2 on 5 matching bases. The material sequenced was peripheral blood, taken on day 0 of AZD1222 vaccination. Written as DNA, the CDR3 is TGCGCCAGCAGCCCAGGAGCGGCCACCTCCTACAATGAGCAGTTCTTC. It translates to CASSPGAATSYNEQFF.